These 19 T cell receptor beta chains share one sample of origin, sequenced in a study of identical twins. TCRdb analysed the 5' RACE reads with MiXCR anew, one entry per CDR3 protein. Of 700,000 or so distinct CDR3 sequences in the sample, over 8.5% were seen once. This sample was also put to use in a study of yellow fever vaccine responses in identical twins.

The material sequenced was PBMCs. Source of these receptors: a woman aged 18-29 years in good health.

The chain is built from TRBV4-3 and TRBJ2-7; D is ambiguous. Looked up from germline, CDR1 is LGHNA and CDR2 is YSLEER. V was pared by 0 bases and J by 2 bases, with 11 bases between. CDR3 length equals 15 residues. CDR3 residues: CASSQDRASPYEQYF. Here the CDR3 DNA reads TGCGCCAGCAGCCAAGATCGGGCTAGTCCCTACGAGCAGTACTTC.

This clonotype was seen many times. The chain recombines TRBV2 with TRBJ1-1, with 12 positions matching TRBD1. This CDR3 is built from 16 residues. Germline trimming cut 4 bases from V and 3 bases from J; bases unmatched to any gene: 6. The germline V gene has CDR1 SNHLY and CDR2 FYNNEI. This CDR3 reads CASSAGQGAGYTEAFF. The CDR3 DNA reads TGTGCCAGCAGTGCGGGACAGGGGGCGGGTTACACTGAAGCTTTCTTT.

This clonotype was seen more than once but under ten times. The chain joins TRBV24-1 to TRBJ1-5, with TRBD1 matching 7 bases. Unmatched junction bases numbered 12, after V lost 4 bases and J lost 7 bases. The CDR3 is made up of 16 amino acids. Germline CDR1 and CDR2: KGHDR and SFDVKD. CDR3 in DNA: TGTGCCACCAGTGACGCGACAGGGTCCATCCGCCAGCCCCAGCATTTT. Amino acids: CATSDATGSIRQPQHF.

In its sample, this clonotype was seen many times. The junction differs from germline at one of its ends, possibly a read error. In DNA form, the CDR3 reads TGCGCCAGCAGCCAAGACCTGGAGTCCCCTCAAAGCTTC. Its translation: CASSQDLESPQSF. This chain uses TRBV4-3 with TRBJ2-7; no clear D gene. The CDR3 is 13 amino acids. Germline loops: CDR1 LGHNA, CDR2 YSLEER.

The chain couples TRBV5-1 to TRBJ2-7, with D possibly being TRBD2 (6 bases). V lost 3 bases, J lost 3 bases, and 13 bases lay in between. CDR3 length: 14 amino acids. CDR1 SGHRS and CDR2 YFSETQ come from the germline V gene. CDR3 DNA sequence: TGCGCCAGCAGCTCTTATTGGGGGGTCTACGAGCAGTACTTC. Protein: CASSSYWGVYEQYF.

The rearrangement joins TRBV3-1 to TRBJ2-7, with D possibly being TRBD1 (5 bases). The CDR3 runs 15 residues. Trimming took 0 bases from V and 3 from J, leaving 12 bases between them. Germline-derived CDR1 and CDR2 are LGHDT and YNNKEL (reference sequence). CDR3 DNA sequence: TGTGCCAGCAGCCAAGAAGACGACAGCCGCTACGAGCAGTACTTC. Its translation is CASSQEDDSRYEQYF.

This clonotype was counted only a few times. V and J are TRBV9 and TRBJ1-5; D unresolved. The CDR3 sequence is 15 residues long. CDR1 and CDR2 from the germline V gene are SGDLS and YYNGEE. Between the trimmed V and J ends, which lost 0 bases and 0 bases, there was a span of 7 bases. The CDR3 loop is CASSVAGDSNQPQHF. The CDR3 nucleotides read TGTGCCAGCAGCGTAGCCGGGGATAGCAATCAGCCCCAGCATTTT.

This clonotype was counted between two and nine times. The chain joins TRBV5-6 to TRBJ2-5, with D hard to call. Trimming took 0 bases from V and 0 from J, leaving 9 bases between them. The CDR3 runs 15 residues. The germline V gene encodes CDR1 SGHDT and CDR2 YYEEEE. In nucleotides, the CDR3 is TGTGCCAGCAGCTTGGCCGCCAGGAACCAAGAGACCCAGTACTTC. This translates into CASSLAARNQETQYF.

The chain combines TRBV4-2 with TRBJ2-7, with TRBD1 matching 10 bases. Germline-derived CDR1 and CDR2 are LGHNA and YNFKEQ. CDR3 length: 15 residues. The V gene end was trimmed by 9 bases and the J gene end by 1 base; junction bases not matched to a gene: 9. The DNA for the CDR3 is TGTGCCAGACGAGGATCGGACAGGGGGTCCTACGAGCAGTACTTC. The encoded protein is CARRGSDRGSYEQYF.

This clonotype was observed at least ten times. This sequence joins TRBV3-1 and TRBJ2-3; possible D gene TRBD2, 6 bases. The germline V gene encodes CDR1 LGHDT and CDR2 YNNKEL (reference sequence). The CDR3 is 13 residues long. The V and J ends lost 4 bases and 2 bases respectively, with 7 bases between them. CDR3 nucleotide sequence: TGTGCCAGCAGCCGGACTAACACAGATACGCAGTATTTT. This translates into CASSRTNTDTQYF.

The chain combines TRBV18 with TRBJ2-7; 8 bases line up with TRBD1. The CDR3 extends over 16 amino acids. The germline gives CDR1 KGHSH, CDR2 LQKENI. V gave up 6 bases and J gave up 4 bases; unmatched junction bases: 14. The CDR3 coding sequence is TGTGCCAGCTCTCCCGGACAGGGAGTTTTGGGATACGAGCAGTACTTC. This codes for CASSPGQGVLGYEQYF.

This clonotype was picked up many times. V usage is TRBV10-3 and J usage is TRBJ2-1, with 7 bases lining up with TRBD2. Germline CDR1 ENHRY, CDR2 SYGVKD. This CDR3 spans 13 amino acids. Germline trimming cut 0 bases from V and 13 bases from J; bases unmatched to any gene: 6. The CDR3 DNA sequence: TGTGCCATCAGTGAGTCGGGGGGGGAGGGTCAGTTCTTC. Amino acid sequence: CAISESGGEGQFF.

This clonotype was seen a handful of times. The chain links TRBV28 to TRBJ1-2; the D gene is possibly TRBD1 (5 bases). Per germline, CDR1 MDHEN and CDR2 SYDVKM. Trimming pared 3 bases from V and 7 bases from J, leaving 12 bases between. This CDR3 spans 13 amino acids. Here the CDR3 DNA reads TGTGCCAGCAGTTTTCAGGGCCCCATTGGCTACACCTTC. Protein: CASSFQGPIGYTF.

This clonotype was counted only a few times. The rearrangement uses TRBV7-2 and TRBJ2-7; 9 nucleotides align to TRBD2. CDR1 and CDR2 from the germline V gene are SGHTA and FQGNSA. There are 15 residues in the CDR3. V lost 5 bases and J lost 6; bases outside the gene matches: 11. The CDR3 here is CASSPPGTSLVEQYF. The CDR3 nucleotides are TGTGCCAGCAGCCCTCCCGGGACTAGCTTAGTCGAGCAGTACTTC.

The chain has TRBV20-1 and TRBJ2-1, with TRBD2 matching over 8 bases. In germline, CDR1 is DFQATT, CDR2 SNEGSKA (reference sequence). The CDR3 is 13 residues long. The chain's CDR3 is CRVAGLGINEQFF. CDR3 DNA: TGCAGAGTGGCGGGACTAGGTATCAATGAGCAGTTCTTC.

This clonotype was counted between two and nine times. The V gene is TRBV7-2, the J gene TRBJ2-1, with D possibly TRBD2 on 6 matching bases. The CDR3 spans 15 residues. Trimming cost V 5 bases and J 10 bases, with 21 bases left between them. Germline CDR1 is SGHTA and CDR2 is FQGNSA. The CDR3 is CASSPAPTSTLEQFF. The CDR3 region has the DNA TGTGCCAGCAGCCCAGCCCCTACTAGCACGCTCGAGCAGTTCTTC. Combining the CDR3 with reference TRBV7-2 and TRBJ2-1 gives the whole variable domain GAGVSQSPSNKVTEKGKDVELRCDPISGHTALYWYRQSLGQGLEFLIYFQGNSAPDKSGLPSDRFSAERTGGSVSTLTIQRTQQEDSAVYLCASSPAPTSTLEQFFGPGTRLTVL.

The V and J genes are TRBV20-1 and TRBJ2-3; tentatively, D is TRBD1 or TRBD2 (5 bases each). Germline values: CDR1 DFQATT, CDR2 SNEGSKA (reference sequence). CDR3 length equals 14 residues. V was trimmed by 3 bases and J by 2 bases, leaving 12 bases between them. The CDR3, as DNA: TGCAGTGCTAGTGTCGGGACCTTCACAGATACGCAGTATTTT. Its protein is CSASVGTFTDTQYF.

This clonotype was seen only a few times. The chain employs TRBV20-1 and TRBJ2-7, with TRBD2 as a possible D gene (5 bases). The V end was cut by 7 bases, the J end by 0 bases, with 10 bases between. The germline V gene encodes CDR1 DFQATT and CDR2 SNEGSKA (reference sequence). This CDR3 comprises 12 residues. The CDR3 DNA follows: TGCAGTGTACCGGGGTTCTCCTACGAGCAGTACTTC. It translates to CSVPGFSYEQYF.

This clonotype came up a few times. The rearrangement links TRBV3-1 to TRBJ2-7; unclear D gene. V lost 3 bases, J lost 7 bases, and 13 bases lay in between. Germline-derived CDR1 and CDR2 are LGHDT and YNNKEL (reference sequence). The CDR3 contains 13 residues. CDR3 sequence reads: CASSQALVVEQYF. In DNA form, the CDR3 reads TGTGCCAGCAGCCAGGCATTGGTAGTAGAGCAGTACTTC.